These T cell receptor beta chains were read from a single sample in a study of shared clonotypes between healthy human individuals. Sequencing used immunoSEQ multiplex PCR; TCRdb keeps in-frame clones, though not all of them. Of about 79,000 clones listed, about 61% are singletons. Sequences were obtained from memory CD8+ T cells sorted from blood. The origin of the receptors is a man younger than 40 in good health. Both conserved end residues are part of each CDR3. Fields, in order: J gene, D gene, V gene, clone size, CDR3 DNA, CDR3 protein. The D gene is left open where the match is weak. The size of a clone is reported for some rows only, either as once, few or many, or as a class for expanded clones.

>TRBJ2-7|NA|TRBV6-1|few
TGTGCCAGTTGGGGCGGGGCGGGATCCTCGTACGAGCAGTACTTC
CASWGGAGSSYEQYF
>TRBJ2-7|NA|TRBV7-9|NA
TGTGCCAGCAGCTTCCCCCCAGGTTCCGAGCAGTACTTC
CASSFPPGSEQYF
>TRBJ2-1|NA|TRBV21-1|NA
TGTGCCAGCAGCAAGACTCTTGAGCGAACCTACAATGAGCAGTTCTTC
CASSKTLERTYNEQFF
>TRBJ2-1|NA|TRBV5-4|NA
TGTGCCAGCAGCTTGGGTCCTTTCAATGAGCAGTTCTTC
CASSLGPFNEQFF
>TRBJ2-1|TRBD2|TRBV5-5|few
TGTGCCAGCAGCTTGTACCTAGCGGGAGATAATGAGCAGTTCTTC
CASSLYLAGDNEQFF
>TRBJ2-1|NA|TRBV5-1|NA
TGCGCCAGCAGCCGGGACTCATACAATGAGCAGTTCTTC
CASSRDSYNEQFF
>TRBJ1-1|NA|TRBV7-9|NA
TGTGCCAGCAGCTTAGGACACATGAACACTGAAGCTTTCTTT
CASSLGHMNTEAFF
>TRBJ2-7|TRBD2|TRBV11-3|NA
TGTGCCAGCAGCACCGGACTAGCGGGAACCTACGAGCAGTACTTC
CASSTGLAGTYEQYF
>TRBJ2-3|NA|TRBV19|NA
TGTGCCAGTAGTAAGCTGATCACAGATACGCAGTATTTT
CASSKLITDTQYF
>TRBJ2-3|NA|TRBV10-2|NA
TGCGCCAGCAACAGCGGAGTAAATACGCAGTATTTT
CASNSGVNTQYF
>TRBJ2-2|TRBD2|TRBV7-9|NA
TGTGCCAGCATTAAAGGACTAGTCTTGACCGGGGAGCTGTTTTTT
CASIKGLVLTGELFF
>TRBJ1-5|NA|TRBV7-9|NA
TGTGCCAGCAGCAAGGAGGGGAGCCATCAGCCCCAGCATTTT
CASSKEGSHQPQHF
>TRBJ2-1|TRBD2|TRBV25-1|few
TGTGCCAGCCAACTTGGACTAGCCAATGAGCAGTTCTTC
CASQLGLANEQFF
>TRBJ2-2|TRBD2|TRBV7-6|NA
TGTGCCAGCAGCTTAGGGATATTGAAGCGGGACAACACCGGGGAGCTGTTTTTT
CASSLGILKRDNTGELFF
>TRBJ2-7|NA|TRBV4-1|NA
TGCGCCAGCAGCCAAGAAGCAGGTCCAGACTACGAGCAGTACTTC
CASSQEAGPDYEQYF
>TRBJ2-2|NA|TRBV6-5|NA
TGTGCCAGCAGTGAAGGGGGTCCAACCGGGGAGCTGTTTTTT
CASSEGGPTGELFF
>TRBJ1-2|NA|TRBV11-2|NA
TGTGCCAGCAGCCCCTCCTCCGGGACCGCCGCGTATGGCTACACCTTC
CASSPSSGTAAYGYTF
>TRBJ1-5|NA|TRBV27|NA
TGTGCCAGCAGTTCCAGGGGAGTCCCCAATCAGCCCCAGCATTTT
CASSSRGVPNQPQHF
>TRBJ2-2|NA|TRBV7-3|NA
TGTGCCAGCAGCTTAGCCTCCGGGACCAGGAGGGAGCTGTTTTTT
CASSLASGTRRELFF
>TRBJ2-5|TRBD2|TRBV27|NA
TGTGCCAGCAGTTTGTCCTTGAGCGGGAGGGCGACGGAGACCCAGTACTTC
CASSLSLSGRATETQYF